This T cell receptor (beta chain) comes out of a study of shared clonotypes between healthy human individuals. Across the study: Those who served as donors were two women and a few men between the ages of 18 and 49. General observations from the study: Only blood was sampled; tissue repertoires likely differ.

Deep-level running was used for the assay. Here immunoSEQ multiplex PCR was the method, and the copy in TCRdb shows in-frame clones only, minus some. The sample records some 530,000 clones, approximately 80% being singletons. Each donor was a Caucasian adult residing in Nashville, Tennessee. The CDR3 spans 17 residues. Trimming stripped 0 bases from V and 0 bases from J, with 13 bases between. The germline CDR1 and CDR2 sequences are MNHEY and SMNVEV (reference sequence). Comments on this clone: Its specificity is unknown.

This receptor was identified in a woman between 40 and 50 years old in good health. Some clones in this sample may be carry-over from other donors' samples. The rearrangement uses TRBV27 and TRBJ2-3, with D hard to call. Sequenced material: PBMCs. The CDR3 loop reads CASSLSPGYRSTDTQYF. The CDR3 DNA is TGTGCCAGCAGTTTATCCCCCGGGTACCGGAGCACAGATACGCAGTATTTT.